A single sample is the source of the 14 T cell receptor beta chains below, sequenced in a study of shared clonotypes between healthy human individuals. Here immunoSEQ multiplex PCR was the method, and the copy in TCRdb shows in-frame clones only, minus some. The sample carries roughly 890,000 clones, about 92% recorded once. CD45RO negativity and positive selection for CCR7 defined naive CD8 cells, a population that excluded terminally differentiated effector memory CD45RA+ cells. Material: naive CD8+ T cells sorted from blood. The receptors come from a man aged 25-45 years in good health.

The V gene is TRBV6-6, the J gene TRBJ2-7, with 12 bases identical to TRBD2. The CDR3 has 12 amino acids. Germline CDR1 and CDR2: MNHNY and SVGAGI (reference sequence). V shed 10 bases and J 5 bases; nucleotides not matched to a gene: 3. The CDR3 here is CAIGLAGNEQYF. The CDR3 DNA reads TGTGCCATCGGACTAGCGGGGAACGAGCAGTACTTC.

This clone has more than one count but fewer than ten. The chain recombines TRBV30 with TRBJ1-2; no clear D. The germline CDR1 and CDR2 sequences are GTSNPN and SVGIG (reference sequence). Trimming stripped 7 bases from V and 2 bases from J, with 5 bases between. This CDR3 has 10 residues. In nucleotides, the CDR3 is TGTGCCTTGGACAACTATGGCTACACCTTC. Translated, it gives CALDNYGYTF.

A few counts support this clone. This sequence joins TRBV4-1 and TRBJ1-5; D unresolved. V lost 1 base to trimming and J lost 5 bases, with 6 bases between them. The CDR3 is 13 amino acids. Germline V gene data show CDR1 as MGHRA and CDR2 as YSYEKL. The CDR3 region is CASSQVGYQPQHF. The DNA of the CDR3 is TGCGCCAGCAGCCAAGTGGGGTATCAGCCCCAGCATTTT.

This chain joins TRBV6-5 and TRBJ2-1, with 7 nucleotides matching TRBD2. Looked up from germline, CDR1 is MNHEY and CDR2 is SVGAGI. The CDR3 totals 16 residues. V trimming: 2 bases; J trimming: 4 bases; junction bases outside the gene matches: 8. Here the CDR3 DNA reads TGTGCCAGCAGTTACGGGACTAACCTCGATTACAATGAGCAGTTCTTC. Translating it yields CASSYGTNLDYNEQFF.

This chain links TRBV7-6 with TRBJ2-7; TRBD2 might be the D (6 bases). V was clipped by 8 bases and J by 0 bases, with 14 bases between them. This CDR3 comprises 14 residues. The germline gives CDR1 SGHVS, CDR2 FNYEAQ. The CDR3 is CASARGLSSYEQYF. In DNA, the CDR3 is TGTGCCAGCGCCCGGGGACTCTCCTCCTACGAGCAGTACTTC.

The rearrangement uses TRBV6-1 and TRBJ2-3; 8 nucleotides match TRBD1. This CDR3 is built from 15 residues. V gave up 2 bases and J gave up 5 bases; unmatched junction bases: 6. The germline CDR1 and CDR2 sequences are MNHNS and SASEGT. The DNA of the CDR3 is TGTGCCAGCAGTGAATCGGGGACAGGAGTAGATACGCAGTATTTT. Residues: CASSESGTGVDTQYF.

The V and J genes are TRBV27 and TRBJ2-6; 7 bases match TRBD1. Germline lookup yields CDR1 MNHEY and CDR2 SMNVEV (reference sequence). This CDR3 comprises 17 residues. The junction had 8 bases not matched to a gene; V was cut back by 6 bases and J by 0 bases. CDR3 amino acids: CASSPRDRSSGANVLTF. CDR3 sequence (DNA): TGTGCCAGCAGCCCCCGGGACAGAAGCTCTGGGGCCAACGTCCTGACTTTC.

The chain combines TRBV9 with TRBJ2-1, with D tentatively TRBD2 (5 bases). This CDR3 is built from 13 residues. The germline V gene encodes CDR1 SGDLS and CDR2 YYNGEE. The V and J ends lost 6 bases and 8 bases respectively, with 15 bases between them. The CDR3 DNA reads TGTGCCAGCAATCGGGGAGTTGATGATGAGCAGTTCTTC. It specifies CASNRGVDDEQFF.

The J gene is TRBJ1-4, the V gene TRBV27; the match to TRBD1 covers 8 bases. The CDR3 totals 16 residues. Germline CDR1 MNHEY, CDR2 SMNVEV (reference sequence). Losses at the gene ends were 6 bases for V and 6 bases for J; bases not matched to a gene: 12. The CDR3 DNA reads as TGTGCCAGCAGCCCCCATGGGACAGGCGGGTATGAAAAACTGTTTTTT. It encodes CASSPHGTGGYEKLFF.

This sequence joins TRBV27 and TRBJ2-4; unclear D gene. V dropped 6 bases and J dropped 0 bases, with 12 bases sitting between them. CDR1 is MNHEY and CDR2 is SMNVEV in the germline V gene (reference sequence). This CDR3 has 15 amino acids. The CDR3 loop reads CASSRAILAKNIQYF. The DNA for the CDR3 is TGTGCCAGCAGCCGGGCCATTCTAGCCAAAAACATTCAGTACTTC.

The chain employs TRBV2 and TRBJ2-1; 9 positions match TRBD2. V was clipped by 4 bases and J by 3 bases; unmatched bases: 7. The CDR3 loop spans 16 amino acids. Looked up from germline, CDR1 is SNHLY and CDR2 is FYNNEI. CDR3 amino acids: CASSAKLAGNYNEQFF. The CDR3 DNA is TGTGCCAGCAGTGCCAAACTAGCGGGCAACTACAATGAGCAGTTCTTC. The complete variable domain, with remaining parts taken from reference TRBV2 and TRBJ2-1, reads EPEVTQTPSHQVTQMGQEVILRCVPISNHLYFYWYRQILGQKVEFLVSFYNNEISEKSEIFDDQFSVERPDGSNFTLKIRSTKLEDSAMYFCASSAKLAGNYNEQFFGPGTRLTVL.

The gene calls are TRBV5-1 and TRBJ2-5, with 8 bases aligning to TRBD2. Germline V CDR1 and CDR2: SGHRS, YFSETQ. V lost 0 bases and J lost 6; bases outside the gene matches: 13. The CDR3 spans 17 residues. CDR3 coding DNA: TGCGCCAGCAGCTTGGGATTAGCGGGAACTGAATTGAAGACCCAGTACTTC. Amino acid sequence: CASSLGLAGTELKTQYF. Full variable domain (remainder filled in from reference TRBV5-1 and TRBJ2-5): KAGVTQTPRYLIKTRGQQVTLSCSPISGHRSVSWYQQTPGQGLQFLFEYFSETQRNKGNFPGRFSGRQFSNSRSEMNVSTLELGDSALYLCASSLGLAGTELKTQYFGPGTRLLVL.

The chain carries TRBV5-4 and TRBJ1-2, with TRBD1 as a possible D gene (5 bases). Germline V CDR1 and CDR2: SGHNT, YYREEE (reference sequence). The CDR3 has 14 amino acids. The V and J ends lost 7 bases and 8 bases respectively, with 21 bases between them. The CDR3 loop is CASPEVGTPGGYTF. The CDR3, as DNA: TGTGCCAGCCCTGAAGTCGGGACTCCTGGAGGCTACACCTTC.

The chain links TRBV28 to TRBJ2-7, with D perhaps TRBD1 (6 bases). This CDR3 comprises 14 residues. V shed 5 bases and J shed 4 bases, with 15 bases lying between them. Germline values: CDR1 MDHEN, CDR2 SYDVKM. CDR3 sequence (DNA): TGTGCCAGCAGTCTTCGAGGACAGAGGTACGAGCAGTACTTC. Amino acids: CASSLRGQRYEQYF.